The 30 T cell receptor beta chains listed next were all sequenced from one sample in a study of glioma-infiltrating T cells after dendritic cell vaccination. Clones were sequenced by immunoSEQ multiplex PCR, and TCRdb holds only the in-frame ones, with some missing. The profile shows about 49,000 clones, 85% of them singletons. This material consisted of blood, taken before dendritic cell vaccination. The receptors derive from a human donor with glioblastoma.

The V gene is TRBV18, the J gene TRBJ1-1; the D gene is possibly TRBD1 (6 bases). V lost 5 bases and J 1 base, leaving 11 bases between the germline ends. Germline V CDR1 and CDR2: KGHSH, LQKENI. This CDR3 region has 14 residues. This CDR3 reads CASSGGHRNTEAFF. The CDR3 region has the DNA TGTGCCAGCTCAGGGGGACACCGGAACACTGAAGCTTTCTTT.

This chain uses TRBV28 with TRBJ1-1; D possibly corresponds to TRBD1 (5 bases). The germline V gene encodes CDR1 MDHEN and CDR2 SYDVKM. The CDR3 extends over 18 amino acids. V was cut by 6 bases and J by 1 base, with 24 bases left in between. The CDR3 DNA reads TGTGCCAGCAGACAAGTTGGGGGGTGGGGGAGTAAGAACACTGAAGCTTTCTTT. Encoded protein: CASRQVGGWGSKNTEAFF.

The chain recombines TRBV7-2 with TRBJ2-7; maybe TRBD2 (6 bases). The germline V gene has CDR1 SGHTA and CDR2 FQGNSA. This CDR3 has 11 residues. V gave up 6 bases and J gave up 9 bases, with 12 bases separating them. The chain's CDR3 is CASRGQGGQYF. In DNA form, the CDR3 reads TGTGCCAGCAGGGGGCAGGGAGGGCAGTACTTC.

CDR3 DNA sequence: TGTGCCAGCAGCCAAGCGTATCGGCAGGGCTCTGAAGCTTTCTTT. Its protein product is CASSQAYRQGSEAFF. V and J are TRBV4-2 and TRBJ1-1; TRBD1 might be the D (5 bases). This CDR3 is 15 amino acids long. Germline CDR1 reads LGHNA; CDR2 reads YNFKEQ. Trimming took 1 base from V and 6 from J, leaving 15 bases between them.

The chain recombines TRBV6-5 with TRBJ2-3; 11 bases match TRBD2. There are 15 residues in the CDR3. After removal of 2 bases from V and 5 bases from J, the junction contained 3 bases not matched to a gene. Germline CDR1 is MNHEY and CDR2 is SVGAGI. The CDR3 bases are TGTGCCAGCAGTTACCGGCTAGCGGGAGGAGATACGCAGTATTTT. Translated: CASSYRLAGGDTQYF.

The genes are TRBV6-6 and TRBJ2-2; D may be TRBD1 (5 bases). The CDR3 contains 16 residues. Germline CDR1 MNHNY, CDR2 SVGAGI (reference sequence). Trimming left V 0 bases short and J 0 bases short, with 8 bases between. The CDR3, as DNA: TGTGCCAGCAGTTACTCTAGGGGATCGAACACCGGGGAGCTGTTTTTT. This sequence encodes CASSYSRGSNTGELFF.

This rearrangement joins TRBV9 to TRBJ2-5, with D perhaps matching TRBD1 (5 bases). Trimming shortened V by 4 bases and J by 3 bases, and 13 bases separated the two germline ends. Germline V CDR1 and CDR2: SGDLS, YYNGEE. This CDR3 spans 14 amino acids. For the CDR3, the DNA is TGTGCCAGCAGCCCCTGGGTAGGGGAAGAGACCCAGTACTTC. It yields the protein CASSPWVGEETQYF.

This rearrangement joins TRBV7-7 to TRBJ1-5; tentatively, D is TRBD1 (6 bases). V dropped 7 bases and J dropped 0 bases, with 13 bases sitting between them. The CDR3 length is 15 residues. The germline CDR1 and CDR2 sequences are SSHAT and FNYEAQ (reference sequence). The CDR3 nucleotides read TGTGCCAGCAACGGACAGTTCAATAGCAATCAGCCCCAGCATTTT. It codes for CASNGQFNSNQPQHF.

V gene TRBV5-8 combines with J gene TRBJ2-7, with D possibly being TRBD2 (6 bases). CDR1 SGHTS and CDR2 YDEGEE come from the germline V gene. The CDR3 contains 13 residues. Trimming took 4 bases from V and 3 from J, leaving 11 bases between them. As DNA, the CDR3 is TGTGCCAGCAGCCAGGGACTCGACTACGAGCAGTACTTC. Encoded protein: CASSQGLDYEQYF.

V is TRBV27 and J is TRBJ2-7; D remains unclear. Trimming took off 2 bases at V and 0 bases at J, with 8 bases between the two ends. Germline V gene data show CDR1 as MNHEY and CDR2 as SMNVEV (reference sequence). The CDR3 runs to 14 residues. The DNA for the CDR3 is TGTGCCAGCAGTTTAGTGTGGAGCTCCTACGAGCAGTACTTC. Translated, it gives CASSLVWSSYEQYF.

The rearrangement joins TRBV5-6 to TRBJ2-1; D is possibly TRBD2 (5 bases). V gave up 5 bases and J gave up 6 bases, with 21 bases separating them. The CDR3 runs to 16 residues. Per germline, CDR1 SGHDT and CDR2 YYEEEE. CDR3 protein: CASSLTGGLAGNEQFF. The CDR3, as DNA: TGTGCCAGCAGTTTGACCGGCGGGCTGGCGGGCAATGAGCAGTTCTTC.

This clone was recorded once. The rearrangement links TRBV4-1 to TRBJ2-1, with TRBD1 matching 9 bases. Germline V gene data show CDR1 as MGHRA and CDR2 as YSYEKL. V gave up 0 bases and J gave up 0 bases; unmatched junction bases: 3. The CDR3 runs 17 residues. The CDR3 bases are TGCGCCAGCAGCCAAGACGGACAGGGGAGCTCCTACAATGAGCAGTTCTTC. Its translation: CASSQDGQGSSYNEQFF.

This clone is a singleton in its sample. The V and J genes are TRBV5-6 and TRBJ2-7; 13 nucleotides agree with TRBD2. Losses at the gene ends were 5 bases for V and 2 bases for J; bases not matched to a gene: 4. The CDR3 length is 15 residues. CDR1 and CDR2 from the germline V gene are SGHDT and YYEEEE. CDR3 sequence reads: CASRSGLAGPYEQYF. CDR3 DNA: TGTGCCAGCAGGTCGGGACTAGCGGGGCCCTACGAGCAGTACTTC.

The rearrangement links TRBV29-1 to TRBJ2-2; tentative D call: TRBD1 (6 bases). The CDR3 has 12 residues. Germline CDR1 reads SQVTM; CDR2 reads ANQGSEA. V dropped 6 bases and J dropped 6 bases, with 11 bases sitting between them. CDR3 protein: CSVAPGAGELFF. CDR3 nucleotide sequence: TGCAGCGTAGCCCCAGGGGCCGGGGAGCTGTTTTTT.

This chain uses TRBV27 with TRBJ2-3; 12 bases map to TRBD2. Germline V gene sequence: CDR1 MNHEY, CDR2 SMNVEV (reference sequence). V was clipped by 6 bases and J by 3 bases; unmatched bases: 4. This CDR3 is built from 15 residues. The CDR3 nucleotides are TGTGCCAGCAGCCGCGGACTAGCGGGAACAGATACGCAGTATTTT. Its translation: CASSRGLAGTDTQYF.

On this clone itself: Other DNA sequences in this sample translate to the same CDR3. The V and J genes are TRBV15 and TRBJ2-3, with TRBD2 identical over 15 bases. CDR1 is LNHNV, CDR2 YYDKDF, per germline (reference sequence). V shed 3 bases and J 3 bases; nucleotides not matched to a gene: 7. This CDR3 region has 18 residues. The CDR3 region is CATSRGLAGGGGTDTQYF. In DNA form, the CDR3 reads TGTGCCACCAGCAGGGGACTAGCGGGGGGAGGTGGAACAGATACGCAGTATTTT.

The rearrangement joins TRBV19 to TRBJ1-5, with D maybe TRBD1 (6 bases). This CDR3 contains 15 residues. Deletions cut 5 bases from V and 4 bases from J, with 15 bases between. CDR1 is LNHDA, CDR2 SQIVND, per germline (reference sequence). Here the CDR3 DNA reads TGTGCCAGTAGTTCAGTAAAACAGGGAAATCAGCCCCAGCATTTT. This sequence encodes CASSSVKQGNQPQHF.

Remarks on this clone: One end of the junction varies from germline; a read error may be responsible. In the same sample, other DNA sequences code for this CDR3. V usage is TRBV18 and J usage is TRBJ1-2; 7 bases match TRBD1. The germline V gene encodes CDR1 KGHSH and CDR2 LQKENI. The CDR3 loop spans 16 amino acids. The CDR3 region is CASSPEGGTVNYGYTF. CDR3 bases: TGTGCTAGCTCACCAGAGGGCGGGACAGTTAACTATGGCTACACCTTC.

J is TRBJ2-1 and V is TRBV4-3; tentatively, D is TRBD1 (5 bases). Germline V gene lookup returns CDR1 LGHNA and CDR2 YSLEER. The CDR3 runs 15 residues. Trimming left V 1 base short and J 7 bases short, with 14 bases between. The CDR3 is CASSQGNPRGNEQFF. The CDR3 DNA reads as TGCGCCAGCAGCCAAGGAAATCCTAGGGGTAATGAGCAGTTCTTC.

The CDR3 coding sequence is TGTGCCAGCAGCTCTCCGGGACAGGGGGCAGATCTCGAGCAGTACTTC. Translation: CASSSPGQGADLEQYF. The chain joins TRBV5-6 to TRBJ2-7; 12 bases match TRBD1. J was trimmed by 6 bases and V by 3 bases; bases with no gene match: 10. CDR1 SGHDT and CDR2 YYEEEE come from the germline V gene. The CDR3 has 16 residues.

Points on this clone: One junction end disagrees with the germline gene, perhaps due to a read error. The chain recombines TRBV15 with TRBJ2-7; 9 nucleotides align to TRBD2. This CDR3 region has 15 residues. CDR1 and CDR2 from the germline V gene are LNHNV and YYDKDF (reference sequence). CDR3 in amino acids: CATSRGGTSSHEQYF. The CDR3, as DNA: TGTGCCACCAGCAGGGGGGGGACTAGCTCCCACGAGCAGTACTTC.

The chain combines TRBV29-1 with TRBJ2-2, with 14 bases that match TRBD2. Germline-derived CDR1 and CDR2 are SQVTM and ANQGSEA. The junction had 7 bases not matched to a gene; V was cut back by 7 bases and J by 0 bases. The CDR3 consists of 17 residues. This chain's CDR3 is CSASGTSGGPNTGELFF. CDR3 nucleotides: TGCAGCGCATCCGGGACTAGCGGGGGCCCGAACACCGGGGAGCTGTTTTTT.

The chain employs TRBV11-3 and TRBJ2-3, with D tentatively TRBD2 (6 bases). Germline assignment: CDR1 SGHNT and CDR2 YENEEA. The CDR3 length is 16 residues. Trimming removed 0 bases from V and 1 base from J, with 11 bases in between. CDR3 bases: TGTGCCAGCAGCTTAGATGTGGCTAGCGGCACAGATACGCAGTATTTT. As protein: CASSLDVASGTDTQYF.

V gene TRBV30 combines with J gene TRBJ1-2; 8 bases align to TRBD1. V was pared by 1 base and J by 8 bases, with 6 bases of the junction left unmatched. The V gene's germline CDR1 is GTSNPN and CDR2 SVGIG (reference sequence). This CDR3 region has 13 residues. The CDR3 DNA reads as TGTGCCTGGAGTGACTGGACAGGGAAAGGCTACACCTTC. Translation: CAWSDWTGKGYTF.

The chain is built from TRBV5-1 and TRBJ2-1; D ambiguous. Germline V gene data show CDR1 as SGHRS and CDR2 as YFSETQ. The V end was cut by 0 bases, the J end by 12 bases, with 7 bases between. This CDR3 region has 11 residues. The CDR3 spells CASSLAGGQFF. CDR3 coding DNA: TGCGCCAGCAGCTTGGCAGGTGGGCAGTTCTTC.

This sequence joins TRBV7-2 and TRBJ1-6; no clear D gene. V was clipped by 1 base and J by 6 bases, with 7 bases between them. This CDR3 has 14 amino acids. CDR1 and CDR2 from the germline V gene are SGHTA and FQGNSA. The CDR3 nucleotides read TGTGCCAGCAGCTTAGGCGGGGTTAATTCACCCCTCCACTTT. Its translation is CASSLGGVNSPLHF.

This chain connects TRBV19 to TRBJ2-2, with a possible D match to TRBD1 (6 bases). CDR3 length equals 15 residues. Germline V lookup: CDR1 LNHDA, CDR2 SQIVND (reference sequence). Trimming left V 2 bases short and J 3 bases short, with 10 bases between. The DNA of the CDR3 is TGTGCCAGTAGTATACAGGGGAGTTACACCGGGGAGCTGTTTTTT. This sequence encodes CASSIQGSYTGELFF.

V and J are TRBV9 and TRBJ2-5; D remains unclear. Per germline, CDR1 SGDLS and CDR2 YYNGEE. The CDR3 has 14 amino acids. The V gene lost 2 bases and the J gene lost 2 bases, with 10 bases spanning the gap. This chain's CDR3 is CASSVLGFQETQYF. The CDR3 DNA sequence: TGTGCCAGCAGCGTGCTGGGCTTTCAAGAGACCCAGTACTTC.

The rearrangement links TRBV11-3 to TRBJ2-1; TRBD2 matches at 7 bases. J was trimmed by 2 bases and V by 3 bases; bases with no gene match: 1. Germline V lookup: CDR1 SGHNT, CDR2 YENEEA. The length of the CDR3 is 14 residues. CDR3 sequence (DNA): TGTGCCAGCAGCTTCACTAGCGCCTACAATGAGCAGTTCTTC. Translation gives CASSFTSAYNEQFF. Filled out from reference TRBV11-3 and TRBJ2-1, the complete variable domain reads EAGVVQSPRYKIIEKKQPVAFWCNPISGHNTLYWYLQNLGQGPELLIRYENEEAVDDSQLPKDRFSAERLKGVDSTLKIQPAELGDSAVYLCASSFTSAYNEQFFGPGTRLTVL.

This chain joins TRBV4-3 and TRBJ2-1; 8 bases line up with TRBD2. Germline V gene lookup returns CDR1 LGHNA and CDR2 YSLEER. The CDR3 totals 17 residues. The junction had 12 bases not matched to a gene; V was cut back by 1 base and J by 7 bases. The CDR3 nucleotides read TGCGCCAGCAGCCAAGCGGCGGGAGGTGGAGGAGGTAATGAGCAGTTCTTC. The encoded protein is CASSQAAGGGGGNEQFF.